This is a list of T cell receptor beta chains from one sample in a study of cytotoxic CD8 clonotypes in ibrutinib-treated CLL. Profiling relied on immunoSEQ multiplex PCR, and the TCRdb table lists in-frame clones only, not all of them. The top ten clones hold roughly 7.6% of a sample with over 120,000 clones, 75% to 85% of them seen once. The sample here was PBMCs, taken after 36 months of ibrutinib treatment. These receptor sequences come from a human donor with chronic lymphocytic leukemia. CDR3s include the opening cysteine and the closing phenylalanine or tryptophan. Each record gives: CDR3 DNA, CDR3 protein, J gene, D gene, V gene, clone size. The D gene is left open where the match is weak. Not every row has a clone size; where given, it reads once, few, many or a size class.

TGTGCCATCAGTAAAACCGCAAGTCAGCCCCAGCATTTT,CAISKTASQPQHF,TRBJ1-5,.,TRBV10-3,once
TGTGCCAGCAGTTTAATCCCTCAGCCCCAGCATTTT,CASSLIPQPQHF,TRBJ1-5,.,TRBV28,once
TGTGCCAGCACCCCCGGACATTCGAACACCGGGGAGCTGTTTTTT,CASTPGHSNTGELFF,TRBJ2-2,.,TRBV9,.
TGTGCCAGCAGCTCACCAACTAGCGGGGACCCGGGGAATGAGCAGTTCTTC,CASSSPTSGDPGNEQFF,TRBJ2-1,TRBD2,TRBV7-9,.
TGTGCCAGCTCACCAGCCCCTACGAGGAATTCACCCCTCCACTTT,CASSPAPTRNSPLHF,TRBJ1-6,.,TRBV18,.
TGTGCCATCAGTGCTGATAGGGGGGGTCGGGAGACCCAGTACTTC,CAISADRGGRETQYF,TRBJ2-5,.,TRBV10-3,once
TGTGCCAGCAGTCCGGAGCGGGGAGGGGATACGCAGTATTTT,CASSPERGGDTQYF,TRBJ2-3,TRBD2,TRBV27,.
TGTGCCTGGAGTGGACGAACTATGAACACTGAAGCTTTCTTT,CAWSGRTMNTEAFF,TRBJ1-1,.,TRBV30,.
TGCGCCAGCAGCCAGCCGTCCGCCAGAGCGTATGGCTACACCTTC,CASSQPSARAYGYTF,TRBJ1-2,.,TRBV4-1,.
TGTGCCAGCAGTTCTGGACAAGCGAACACTGAAGCTTTCTTT,CASSSGQANTEAFF,TRBJ1-1,.,TRBV27,few
TGTGCCAGCACCGTGGGGGGGAGGCGTGAAGCTTTCTTT,CASTVGGRREAFF,TRBJ1-1,.,TRBV5-8,.
TGCGCCAGCAGCCAGCCGGGACAGAGGAACACTGAAGCTTTCTTT,CASSQPGQRNTEAFF,TRBJ1-1,TRBD1,TRBV4-1,.
TGTGCCAGCAGCTTCGGACAGGGATACGAGCAGTACTTC,CASSFGQGYEQYF,TRBJ2-7,TRBD1,TRBV7-3,.
TGCAGCGTTGAAGCGGGTATGGATCAGCCCCAGCATTTT,CSVEAGMDQPQHF,TRBJ1-5,.,TRBV29-1,.
TGCGCCAGCAGCTCCTTGGACAGGGGGAATACGCAGTATTTT,CASSSLDRGNTQYF,TRBJ2-3,TRBD1,TRBV5-1,.
TGTGCCAGCAGCGCAGGGACAGGCTACGAGCAGTACTTC,CASSAGTGYEQYF,TRBJ2-7,TRBD1,TRBV13,.
TGTGCCAGCGGGACCTTGGGCAGGGTTGGTTACGAGCAGTACTTC,CASGTLGRVGYEQYF,TRBJ2-7,.,TRBV28,.
TGTGCCAGCAGCGTTCCACGTGGGAGGTTCGACGAGCAGTACTTC,CASSVPRGRFDEQYF,TRBJ2-7,.,TRBV5-4,.
TGTGCCAGCAGCGCCGGACAGGCACCCCAGCATTTT,CASSAGQAPQHF,TRBJ1-5,TRBD1,TRBV9,.
TGTGCCAGCAGCCCCCCGGGACAGGGGTCCTACGAGCAGTACTTC,CASSPPGQGSYEQYF,TRBJ2-7,TRBD1,TRBV5-4,.
TGTGCCAGCAGTTTATATGGGGTCCTAGCCAAAAACATTCAGTACTTC,CASSLYGVLAKNIQYF,TRBJ2-4,.,TRBV28,.
TGCGCCAGCAGCCGGACTAGCGGGGACACCTACGAGCAGTACTTC,CASSRTSGDTYEQYF,TRBJ2-7,TRBD2,TRBV4-1,.
TGTGCCAGCAGACCGCCGGGACTCAACCCTGAAGCTTTCTTT,CASRPPGLNPEAFF,TRBJ1-1,.,TRBV7-9,.
TGCGCCAGCAGCTTGGACAGGGCGGACACCATATATTTT,CASSLDRADTIYF,TRBJ1-3,.,TRBV5-1,few
TGTGCCAGCAGTTACGTGGAGGGGGCCTACGAGCAGTACTTC,CASSYVEGAYEQYF,TRBJ2-7,.,TRBV6-5,.
TGTGCCAGCAGCTTAAATCAGGGTAGGATCGGCTACACCTTC,CASSLNQGRIGYTF,TRBJ1-2,.,TRBV7-2,once
TGCGCCAGCAGCATTGGGACAGGGAGTGTAGGTTACGAGCAGTACTTC,CASSIGTGSVGYEQYF,TRBJ2-7,TRBD1,TRBV5-1,.
TGCGCCAGCAGCCCCGGCGAGGGACAGTTTTTCCAGCCCCAGCATTTT,CASSPGEGQFFQPQHF,TRBJ1-5,TRBD1,TRBV4-1,.
TGTGCTAGCGCTGGAATAGCCCCGAATTCTTACGAGCAGTACTTC,CASAGIAPNSYEQYF,TRBJ2-7,.,TRBV12-5,.
TGCGCCAGCAGCTTGGGAAGGGAGACCTACGAGCAGTACTTC,CASSLGRETYEQYF,TRBJ2-7,.,TRBV5-1,.
TGTGCCATCCGGCCGGAGACAGGGCTCGAGCAGTACTTC,CAIRPETGLEQYF,TRBJ2-7,TRBD1,TRBV6-6,.
TGTGCCAGCTCACCTCGGCAAGGTGAAGCTTTCTTT,CASSPRQGEAFF,TRBJ1-1,.,TRBV18,.
TGTGCCAGTACATTCTTAGCGGGGGGCGGAGAGCAGTTCTTC,CASTFLAGGGEQFF,TRBJ2-1,TRBD2,TRBV19,.
TGCGCCAGCAGCAAAGGACAGGGTACGGTTGGGGAGCTGTTTTTT,CASSKGQGTVGELFF,TRBJ2-2,TRBD1,TRBV5-1,.
TGTGCCAGCAGCCCCGAAGGGAGCTCCTACAATGAGCAGTTCTTC,CASSPEGSSYNEQFF,TRBJ2-1,.,TRBV5-4,.
TGTGCCAGCTCACCCAATCGACAGGGCCAGGGCTACACCTTC,CASSPNRQGQGYTF,TRBJ1-2,TRBD1,TRBV18,.
TGCAGTGCTGACAAGGGGGAGACCCAGTACTTC,CSADKGETQYF,TRBJ2-5,.,TRBV20-1,.
TGTGCCAGCAGCTTAGACAGGTGGGGCTACAATGAGCAGTTCTTC,CASSLDRWGYNEQFF,TRBJ2-1,.,TRBV5-4,.
TGTGCCAGCAGCTTACAGGGGGTGACTAACCTCCAGTACTTC,CASSLQGVTNLQYF,TRBJ2-7,TRBD1,TRBV5-4,.
TGTGCCAGCTCACCTAGGCGGGGGCCTAATGAAAAACTGTTTTTT,CASSPRRGPNEKLFF,TRBJ1-4,.,TRBV18,.
TGTGCCAGTACTACACCAGGAGGGTGGAGCCCCAGTGGCTACACCTTC,CASTTPGGWSPSGYTF,TRBJ1-2,.,TRBV19,.
TGTGCCTGGAGTGTATATAGAGGGGCGGGTGAAAAACTGTTTTTT,CAWSVYRGAGEKLFF,TRBJ1-4,.,TRBV30,.
TGTGCCAGCACCTCAGGGATTGGATCCTACGAGCAGTACTTC,CASTSGIGSYEQYF,TRBJ2-7,.,TRBV11-2,once
TGTGCCAGCAGCCAAGACTGGACTAGCGGGGGAGATACGCAGTATTTT,CASSQDWTSGGDTQYF,TRBJ2-3,TRBD2,TRBV4-2,.
TGTGCCAGCAGCAGAACAGGGGGACGGGATCAGCCCCAGCATTTT,CASSRTGGRDQPQHF,TRBJ1-5,TRBD1,TRBV9,.
TGTGCCTGGAGTTGGGGTGCAACTAATGAAAAACTGTTTTTT,CAWSWGATNEKLFF,TRBJ1-4,.,TRBV30,.
TGTGCCAGCAGCTTATCAGGGGTTAGGGAGACCCAGTACTTC,CASSLSGVRETQYF,TRBJ2-5,.,TRBV11-3,.
TGTGCCAGCAGCCAAGAGGAACTTAATCCTGGCTACACCTTC,CASSQEELNPGYTF,TRBJ1-2,.,TRBV14,.
TGTGCCATCAGTGAGATAGGATCATACAATGAGCAGTTCTTC,CAISEIGSYNEQFF,TRBJ2-1,.,TRBV10-3,.
TGTGCCAGCAGCCAAGATTTCCAGGATGGGGAAGCTTTCTTT,CASSQDFQDGEAFF,TRBJ1-1,.,TRBV4-2,few
TGTGCCAGCAGCTCATCCGGGACACAAGAGACCCAGTACTTC,CASSSSGTQETQYF,TRBJ2-5,.,TRBV27,.
TGTGCCAGCAGCCCGAAAGGTTCAGCTAATGAAAAACTGTTTTTT,CASSPKGSANEKLFF,TRBJ1-4,.,TRBV7-3,.
TGTGCCAGCTCACTGAGGGGCAATGAGCAGTTCTTC,CASSLRGNEQFF,TRBJ2-1,.,TRBV18,.